This TCR beta chain is from a study of blood T cell repertoires in COVID-19 (dated by TCRdb to about 2020). Background on the whole study: The collaborator samples originated in the United States, Italy and Spain and spanned the acute and convalescent phases of COVID-19. A de-identified subject ID, COVID-19 status, age in years and sex were almost always included in the sample metadata. The repertoires were released in a freely available public database meant as a resource for research on the immune response to SARS-CoV-2. Where available, HLA class I and class II types were taken from metadata supplied by the sample provider and were not determined by assay-based typing. The samples were drawn from the first 160 participants of the ongoing ImmuneRACE study and from 950 to 1,500 subjects provided by 6 global collaborators. The dataset comprised deeply sampled blood TCRbeta repertoires from subjects exposed to, actively infected with, or recovered from COVID-19. The material from the prospective study consisted of cDNA or gDNA derived from T cells, B-cell-depleted T cells, or PBMCs.

The study at large found these results: How much clinical and demographic metadata was included differed by source and by participant, and the metadata was provided uncurated.

The V end gives up 7 bases and the J end 5 bases, leaving 16 bases in the junction not matched to a gene. CDR1 and CDR2 are read off the germline V gene (reference sequence) as LNHDA and SQIVND. From cysteine to phenylalanine, the CDR3 is 16 amino acids long. The entry retains the CDR3 DNA only, 48 bases that are in frame from base 1. Regarding this clone: It lacks a known antigen. No base quality values were provided; no much bigger clone lies one nucleotide off.

At one collaborating source in Seattle, patients were enrolled during active infection and were followed longitudinally through the course of disease. The collaborating institutions used their own protocols to collect whole blood in K2EDTA tubes. For TCRbeta analysis, collaborators shipped samples in one of three forms: frozen whole blood, isolated PBMCs, or DNA extracted from either of those sample types. TCRbeta CDR3 regions were amplified from genomic DNA by means of the immunoSEQ Assay, a bias-controlled multiplex PCR. The study's processing was this. The number of nucleated cells in each sample was estimated by amplification of reference gene primers within the assay. To quantify the absolute abundance of each unique TCRbeta CDR3 rearrangement, sequence reads were collapsed and filtered. For each sample, productive Simpson clonality was calculated as the square root of Simpson's diversity index across productive rearrangements. TCRdb retrieved this table from immuneACCESS and kept in-frame rearrangements only. Not all clones are present; in checked studies, unresolved V genes account for under half, and no reason is known for the remainder. Clone size and V and J calls were adopted from that table, with D and trimming inferred from the DNA. The sample contains 49,000 or so clones, 75% to 90% of them found a single time. The ten largest clones add up to around 30% of the sample.

This TCR came from a woman aged 80 or older with COVID-19, enrolled during active disease. Sequenced input: peripheral blood. The sequence is built from TRBV19 and TRBJ1-1; TRBD1 agrees with 7 junctional bases. The base sequence is TGTGCCAGTACCCTTACCCCCCGCAGGGGGGTAACTGAAGCTTTCTTT. It is translated as CASTLTPRRGVTEAFF.